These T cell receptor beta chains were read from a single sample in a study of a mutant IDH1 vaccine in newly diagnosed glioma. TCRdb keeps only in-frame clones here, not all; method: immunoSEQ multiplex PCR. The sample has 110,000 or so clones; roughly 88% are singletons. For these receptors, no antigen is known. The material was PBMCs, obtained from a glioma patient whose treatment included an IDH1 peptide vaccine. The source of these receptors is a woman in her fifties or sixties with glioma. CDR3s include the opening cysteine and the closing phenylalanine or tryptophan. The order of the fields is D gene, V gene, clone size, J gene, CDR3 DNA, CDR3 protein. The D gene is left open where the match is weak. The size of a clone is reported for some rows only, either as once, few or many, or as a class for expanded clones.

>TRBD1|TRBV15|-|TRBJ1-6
TGTGCCACCAGCAGAGGCTTGCAGGGGGTTCCCAATTCACCCCTCCACTTT
CATSRGLQGVPNSPLHF
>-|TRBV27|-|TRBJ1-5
TGTGCCAGCAGTTTATTAGGGGCACAGCCCCAGCATTTT
CASSLLGAQPQHF
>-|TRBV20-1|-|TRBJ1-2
TGCAGTGCTAGGAGGGACTATGGCTACACCTTC
CSARRDYGYTF
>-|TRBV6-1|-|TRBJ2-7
TGTGCCAGCAGTGAGGGTGTCCCAAGGGACGAGCAGTACTTC
CASSEGVPRDEQYF
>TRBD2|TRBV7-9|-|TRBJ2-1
TGTGCCAGCGGCGCTCTGACTAGCGGGAGACGGAATGAGCAGTTCTTC
CASGALTSGRRNEQFF
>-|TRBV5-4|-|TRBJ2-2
TGTGCCAGCAGCTTGGGGGGGACCGGGGAGCTGTTTTTT
CASSLGGTGELFF
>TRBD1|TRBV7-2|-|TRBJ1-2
TGTGCCAGCAGCGGAGGGACAGGGTTTCTTTCTGGCTATGGCTACACCTTC
CASSGGTGFLSGYGYTF
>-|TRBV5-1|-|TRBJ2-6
TGCGCCAGCAGCGACCACAGGGAGCCCAACGTCCTGACTTTC
CASSDHREPNVLTF
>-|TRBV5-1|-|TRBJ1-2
TGCGCCAGCGGAGCGACAGGATTCTATGGCTACACCTTC
CASGATGFYGYTF
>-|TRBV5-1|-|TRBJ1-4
TGCGCCAGCAGCCAAGGTGACAGTGTCGTAAATGAAAAACTGTTTTTT
CASSQGDSVVNEKLFF
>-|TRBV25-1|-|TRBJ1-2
TGTGCCAGTACTAAAGGCGAGACTAACTATGGCTACACCTTC
CASTKGETNYGYTF
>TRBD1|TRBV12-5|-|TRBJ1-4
TGTGCTAGTGCCGACCGGGGCAGGGGGCTTTTTAATGAAAAACTGTTTTTT
CASADRGRGLFNEKLFF
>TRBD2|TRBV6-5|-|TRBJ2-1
TGTGCCAGTAGCGGGAGGGGGAATGAGCAGTTCTTC
CASSGRGNEQFF
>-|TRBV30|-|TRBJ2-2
TGTGCCTGGAGTTTCCGGTTCGGGAAGCAAACGAACACCGGGGAGCTGTTTTTT
CAWSFRFGKQTNTGELFF
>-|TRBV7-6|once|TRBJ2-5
TGTGCCAGCAGCTTCGTGGGGCGTATAGACCAAGAGACCCAGTACTTC
CASSFVGRIDQETQYF
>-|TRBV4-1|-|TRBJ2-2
TGCGCCAGCAGCCTAAGTCGGGGGTCGAACACCGGGGAGCTGTTTTTT
CASSLSRGSNTGELFF
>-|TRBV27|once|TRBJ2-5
TGTGCCAGCAGTTTATCTTTAACAGGTGGGAGAGAGACCCAGTACTTC
CASSLSLTGGRETQYF
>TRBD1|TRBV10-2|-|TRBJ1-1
TGCGCCAGCAGGGACAGGGGGCCGAGCACTGAAGCTTTCTTT
CASRDRGPSTEAFF
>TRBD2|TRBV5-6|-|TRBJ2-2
TGTGCCAGCAGCAGGACTAGCGGGAGGCGCACCGGGGAGCTGTTTTTT
CASSRTSGRRTGELFF
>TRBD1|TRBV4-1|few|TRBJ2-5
TGCGCCAGCAGCCACCTCGGGACAGGGGTGAAGACCCAGTACTTC
CASSHLGTGVKTQYF
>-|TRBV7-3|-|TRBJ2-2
TGTGCCAGCAGCTCTCTGGGCACCGGGGAGCTGTTTTTT
CASSSLGTGELFF
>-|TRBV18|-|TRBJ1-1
TGTGCCAGCTCAACGGAGCTGAACACTGAAGCTTTCTTT
CASSTELNTEAFF
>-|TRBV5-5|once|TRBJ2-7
TGTGCCAGCAGCTTAGCCAGCGGTGTCTACGAGCAGTACTTC
CASSLASGVYEQYF
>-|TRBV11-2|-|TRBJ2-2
TGTGCCAGCAGCTTACAAAGCCCGAACACCGGGGAGCTGTTTTTT
CASSLQSPNTGELFF
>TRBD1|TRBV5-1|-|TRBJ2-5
TGCGCCAGCAGCTTGGTGGGACAGGTGCAAGAGACCCAGTACTTC
CASSLVGQVQETQYF
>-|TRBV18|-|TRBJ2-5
TGTGCCAGCTCACTAAGGACGGATACAAGAGAGACCCAGTACTTC
CASSLRTDTRETQYF
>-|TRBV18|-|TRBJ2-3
TGTGCCAGCTCACCTAGCACAGATACGCAGTATTTT
CASSPSTDTQYF
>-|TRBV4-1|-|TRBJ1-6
TGCGCCAGCAGCCAAGGAAACTCAGGCTCACCCCTCCACTTT
CASSQGNSGSPLHF
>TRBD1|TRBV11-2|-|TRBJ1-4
TGTGCCAGCAGCTTCAACAGGGGGCGTAAGGAAAAACTGTTTTTT
CASSFNRGRKEKLFF
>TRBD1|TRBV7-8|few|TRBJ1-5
TGTGCCAGCAGCCATCCGGACAGGGGGTATCAGCCCCAGCATTTT
CASSHPDRGYQPQHF
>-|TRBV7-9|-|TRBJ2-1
TGTGCCAGCATTCTTTACGGGACCAATGAGCAGTTCTTC
CASILYGTNEQFF
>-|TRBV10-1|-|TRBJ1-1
TGCGCCAGCAGTGTGGACGGCTGGACTGAAGCTTTCTTT
CASSVDGWTEAFF
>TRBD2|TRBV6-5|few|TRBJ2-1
TGTGCCAGCAGTCGACTAGCGGGAGGCTCTGAGCAGTTCTTC
CASSRLAGGSEQFF
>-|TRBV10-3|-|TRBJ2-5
TGTGCCACTGGGGCAGGGAGGGAGACCCAGTACTTC
CATGAGRETQYF
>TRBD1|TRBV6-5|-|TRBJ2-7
TGTGCCAGCAGCCCCGGGACAGGGAGGTACGAGCAGTACTTC
CASSPGTGRYEQYF
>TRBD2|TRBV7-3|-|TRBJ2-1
TGTGCCAGCAGCTGGGCTAGCGGGCCTAATGAGCAGTTCTTC
CASSWASGPNEQFF
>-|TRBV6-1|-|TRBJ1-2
TGTGCCATAACCCGAAGCGTCGACTATGGCTACACCTTC
CAITRSVDYGYTF
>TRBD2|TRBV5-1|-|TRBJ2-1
TGCGCCAGCAGCTTGCCGAAGTTAGCGGGAGTGGATGAGCAGTTCTTC
CASSLPKLAGVDEQFF
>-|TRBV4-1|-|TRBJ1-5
TGCGCCAGCAGCCGACAACCTGGGGCGGGGGATCAGCCCCAGCATTTT
CASSRQPGAGDQPQHF
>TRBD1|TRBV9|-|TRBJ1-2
TGTGCCAGCAGCGTAGTCGCGGCAGGGGGTTACTATGGCTACACCTTC
CASSVVAAGGYYGYTF
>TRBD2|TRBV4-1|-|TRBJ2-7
TGCGCCAGCAGCGACGGACTAGCGGGAGGCTACGAGCAGTACTTC
CASSDGLAGGYEQYF